The rows below give T cell receptor beta chains drawn from one sample of a study of cytomegalovirus exposure and HLA in healthy donors. Clones were sequenced by immunoSEQ multiplex PCR, and TCRdb holds only the in-frame ones, with some missing. The table includes around 120,000 clones, roughly 80% detected once. The sample taken for sequencing was PBMCs. These receptor sequences come from a man aged 30-40 years in good health and CMV-seronegative. The CDR3 runs from the conserved cysteine through the conserved F or W. The D gene is left open where the match is weak. Rows give clone size only sometimes, using once, few, many, or a class for an expanded clone.

v_gene	abundance	d_gene	j_gene	CDR3aa	CDR3nt
TRBV6-1	-	-	TRBJ2-3	CASSGATGWTSTDTQYF	TGTGCCAGCAGTGGAGCGACTGGGTGGACTAGCACAGATACGCAGTATTTT
TRBV28	-	TRBD2	TRBJ2-1	CASSGSSYNEQFF	TGTGCCAGTAGCGGGAGTTCCTACAATGAGCAGTTCTTC
TRBV6-1	-	-	TRBJ1-2	CASLWSASDYGYTF	TGTGCCAGCTTATGGAGCGCCTCGGACTATGGCTACACCTTC
TRBV9	-	TRBD2	TRBJ2-3	CASSGLAGHTQYF	TGTGCCAGCAGCGGACTAGCGGGGCATACGCAGTATTTT
TRBV11-2	-	TRBD2	TRBJ2-7	CASSPGASGAYEQYF	TGTGCCAGCAGTCCAGGGGCTAGCGGGGCGTACGAGCAGTACTTC
TRBV5-1	-	TRBD1	TRBJ2-5	CASRSTGTGERETQYF	TGCGCCAGCAGATCGACCGGGACAGGGGAGAGGGAGACCCAGTACTTC
TRBV10-1	few	TRBD2	TRBJ2-7	CASSEGGTSGYYEQYF	TGCGCCAGCAGTGAGGGCGGGACTAGCGGCTACTACGAGCAGTACTTC
TRBV5-1	-	TRBD1	TRBJ1-2	CASSLGQGRSYGYTF	TGCGCCAGCAGCTTGGGACAGGGGCGATCCTATGGCTACACCTTC
TRBV7-2	-	-	TRBJ2-3	CASSLTRSDTQYF	TGTGCCAGCAGCTTAACTAGATCAGATACGCAGTATTTT
TRBV2	-	TRBD1	TRBJ2-7	CASSGGTGDEQYF	TGTGCCAGCAGTGGGGGGACAGGGGACGAGCAGTACTTC
TRBV4-3	-	TRBD1	TRBJ2-7	CASSQGGQETYEQYF	TGCGCCAGCAGCCAGGGGGGACAGGAAACCTACGAGCAGTACTTC
TRBV6-1	-	TRBD1	TRBJ1-2	CASRLDRSVGYTF	TGTGCCAGCAGACTGGACAGGTCCGTTGGCTACACCTTC
TRBV28	few	TRBD1	TRBJ1-5	CASTHTRTGANQPQHF	TGTGCCAGCACCCACACTCGGACAGGGGCCAATCAGCCCCAGCATTTT
TRBV11-2	-	-	TRBJ1-1	CASSLGASEAFF	TGTGCCAGCAGCTTAGGGGCCTCTGAAGCTTTCTTT
TRBV29-1	-	TRBD1	TRBJ1-1	CSADGGGTGGSMNTEAFF	TGCAGCGCCGACGGAGGTGGGACAGGGGGTAGCATGAACACTGAAGCTTTCTTT
TRBV10-3	-	TRBD2	TRBJ2-1	CASLAVPNNEQFF	TGTGCCAGTCTAGCGGTCCCCAACAATGAGCAGTTCTTC
TRBV28	few	TRBD2	TRBJ2-2	CASSLWGSGGITGELFF	TGTGCCAGCAGTTTATGGGGTAGCGGGGGAATCACCGGGGAGCTGTTTTTT
TRBV30	-	-	TRBJ1-5	CAWSMQGPQPQHF	TGTGCCTGGAGTATGCAGGGCCCTCAGCCCCAGCATTTT
TRBV12-2	-	-	TRBJ2-7	CASRFPMSRDRASKEQYF	TGTGCAAGTCGCTTCCCAATGAGCCGGGACAGGGCGAGTAAAGAGCAGTACTTC
TRBV28	-	-	TRBJ2-1	CASLRSPSSYNEQFF	TGTGCCAGCCTTCGATCGCCTAGCTCCTACAATGAGCAGTTCTTC
TRBV2	-	TRBD1	TRBJ1-2	CASRRQGINYGYTF	TGTGCCAGCAGACGACAGGGGATAAACTATGGCTACACCTTC
TRBV10-1	few	-	TRBJ2-3	CASSRGTDTQYF	TGCGCCAGCAGTAGAGGAACAGATACGCAGTATTTT
TRBV5-1	-	-	TRBJ2-7	CASSLGLRTATSYEQYF	TGCGCCAGCAGCTTGGGTTTGCGGACAGCGACTTCCTACGAGCAGTACTTC
TRBV6-4	-	TRBD1	TRBJ2-2	CASSAGQATTGELFF	TGTGCCAGCAGTGCCGGACAGGCAACCACCGGGGAGCTGTTTTTT
TRBV5-1	-	-	TRBJ1-2	CASSLGGQPARGYTF	TGCGCCAGCAGCTTGGGCGGACAGCCCGCGAGGGGCTACACCTTC
TRBV30	-	-	TRBJ1-6	CAWSVRSRGVGSPLHF	TGTGCCTGGAGTGTACGCAGCAGGGGAGTTGGTTCACCCCTCCACTTT
TRBV9	-	TRBD2	TRBJ2-3	CASSSSAAGGLSYF	TGTGCCAGCAGCTCTTCCGCGGCGGGGGGCCTGTCGTATTTT
TRBV9	-	-	TRBJ2-3	CASSALRQGTDTQYF	TGTGCCAGCAGCGCCCTCCGACAGGGCACAGATACGCAGTATTTT
TRBV6-1	-	TRBD2	TRBJ2-7	CASSGETSGSYEQYF	TGTGCCAGCAGTGGGGAGACTAGCGGGTCCTACGAGCAGTACTTC
TRBV4-1	-	TRBD1	TRBJ1-1	CASSQLQGAVTEAFF	TGCGCCAGCAGCCAGCTCCAGGGGGCGGTCACTGAAGCTTTCTTT
TRBV5-4	-	TRBD1	TRBJ1-2	CASSLFADRGRGYTF	TGTGCCAGCAGCTTGTTCGCAGACAGGGGGCGCGGCTACACCTTC
TRBV6-5	-	-	TRBJ2-7	CASSYSYSPPYEQYF	TGTGCCAGCAGTTACTCGTACAGCCCGCCCTACGAGCAGTACTTC
TRBV29-1	-	-	TRBJ1-1	CSAATGGPEAFF	TGCAGCGCCGCGACTGGGGGCCCCGAAGCTTTCTTT
TRBV9	few	-	TRBJ2-7	CASSVEPKGEQYF	TGTGCCAGCAGCGTAGAACCCAAGGGGGAGCAGTACTTC
TRBV5-6	-	-	TRBJ1-2	CASSSTGQSGGYTF	TGTGCCAGCAGCTCCACCGGACAGTCCGGAGGCTACACCTTC
TRBV18	-	TRBD2	TRBJ2-1	CASSSGLDREQFF	TGTGCCAGCTCATCAGGACTAGATCGGGAGCAGTTCTTC
TRBV19	-	-	TRBJ1-5	CASLRGGVGGQPQHF	TGTGCCAGCCTAAGGGGGGGCGTAGGGGGTCAGCCCCAGCATTTT
TRBV6-4	-	TRBD1	TRBJ1-2	CASRQGNNYGYTF	TGTGCCAGCAGACAGGGGAATAACTATGGCTACACCTTC
TRBV29-1	-	-	TRBJ2-5	CSVEIVPQETQYF	TGCAGCGTTGAAATAGTTCCCCAAGAGACCCAGTACTTC
TRBV28	-	TRBD1	TRBJ1-2	CASNSGGDRGFLGYTF	TGTGCCAGCAACTCCGGGGGGGACAGGGGGTTTTTGGGCTACACCTTC
TRBV4-1	-	-	TRBJ1-1	CASSQDAGNSFFMNTEAFF	TGCGCCAGCAGCCAAGATGCCGGGAATTCTTTTTTCATGAACACTGAAGCTTTCTTT
TRBV6-1	-	-	TRBJ2-7	CASSEGRLSSYEQYF	TGTGCCAGCAGTGAGGGCAGGCTCAGCTCCTACGAGCAGTACTTC
TRBV9	few	TRBD1	TRBJ2-2	CASSPAGTVLSNTGELFF	TGTGCCAGCAGTCCGGCCGGGACAGTCCTTTCGAACACCGGGGAGCTGTTTTTT
TRBV5-8	-	-	TRBJ2-2	CASSHAGRTGELFF	TGTGCCAGCAGCCATGCGGGAAGGACCGGGGAGCTGTTTTTT
TRBV5-1	-	-	TRBJ2-3	CASSFWTDTDTQYF	TGCGCCAGCAGCTTCTGGACAGACACAGATACGCAGTATTTT
TRBV6-5	-	TRBD2	TRBJ2-1	CASRLGLAALDEQFF	TGTGCCAGCAGGTTGGGACTAGCCGCGCTCGATGAGCAGTTCTTC
TRBV5-1	-	TRBD1	TRBJ1-1	CASSPGTGGRVTEAFF	TGCGCCAGCAGCCCAGGGACAGGGGGCAGGGTCACTGAAGCTTTCTTT
TRBV5-1	once	-	TRBJ1-1	CASSSAGLNTEAFF	TGCGCCAGCAGTTCTGCGGGGTTGAACACTGAAGCTTTCTTT
TRBV6-1	-	-	TRBJ1-2	CASSETPRGNYGYTF	TGTGCCAGCAGTGAAACCCCCAGGGGTAACTATGGCTACACCTTC
TRBV10-3	-	-	TRBJ1-5	CAISPTGSNQPQHF	TGTGCCATCAGTCCGACAGGTAGCAATCAGCCCCAGCATTTT
TRBV10-3	-	-	TRBJ1-1	CAISDPNRQGNTEAFF	TGTGCCATCAGTGACCCCAACAGGCAGGGAAACACTGAAGCTTTCTTT
TRBV5-1	-	-	TRBJ2-7	CASSLTGHEQYF	TGCGCCAGCAGCTTGACAGGCCACGAGCAGTACTTC
TRBV5-1	-	TRBD1	TRBJ2-3	CASRGSWGQDTDTQYF	TGCGCCAGCAGAGGATCGTGGGGACAGGATACAGATACGCAGTATTTT
TRBV4-1	-	TRBD2	TRBJ2-7	CASSLGLATSYEQYF	TGCGCCAGCAGTTTAGGACTAGCGACTTCCTACGAGCAGTACTTC